The source of this T cell receptor beta chain is a study of blood T cells in healthy people across ages. About the study: There was about one barcoded beta molecule captured by template switching per two T cells.

CDR1 is MDHEN and CDR2 is SYDVKM in the germline V gene. V lost 4 bases, J lost 8 bases, and 11 bases lay in between. The length of the CDR3 is 12 residues. Then a second PCR, running roughly 7 to 11 cycles, was carried out with a sample-barcoded 5' primer and a J-beta primer mix. TCRdb fed the 5' RACE reads into MiXCR, producing one record per CDR3 protein. The table shows about 640,000 distinct CDR3 sequences, with 58% occurring only once. This receptor was taken from a man between 60 and 70 years old in good health. Sequenced: blood. The chain couples TRBV28 to TRBJ1-2; possibly TRBD1 for D (6 bases). CDR3 amino acids: CASSWQGSGYTF. DNA for the CDR3: TGTGCCAGCAGTTGGCAGGGGAGCGGCTACACCTTC.